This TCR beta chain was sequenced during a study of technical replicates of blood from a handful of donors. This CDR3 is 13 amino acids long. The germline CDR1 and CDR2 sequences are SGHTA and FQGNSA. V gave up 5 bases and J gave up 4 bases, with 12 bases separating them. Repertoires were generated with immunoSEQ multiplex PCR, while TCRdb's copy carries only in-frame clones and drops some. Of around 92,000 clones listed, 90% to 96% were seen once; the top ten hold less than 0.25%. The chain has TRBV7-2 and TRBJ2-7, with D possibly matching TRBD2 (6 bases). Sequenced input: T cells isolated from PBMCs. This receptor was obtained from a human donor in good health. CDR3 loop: CASSDLGGYEQYF. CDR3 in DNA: TGTGCCAGCAGCGACCTCGGGGGATACGAGCAGTACTTC.